A selection of T cell receptor beta chains follows, all from one sample in a study of cytomegalovirus exposure and HLA in healthy donors. The repertoire was sequenced with immunoSEQ multiplex PCR; TCRdb's copy has only in-frame clones and lacks some. In the table there are some 170,000 clones, about nine tenths of which are singletons. The sequencing input was PBMCs. The receptors here all came from a man younger than 35 in good health and CMV-seropositive. The CDR3 runs from the conserved cysteine through the conserved F or W. The D gene is left open where the match is weak. Clone size appears in some rows only: once, few, many, or a class for an expanded clone.

CDR3aa: CASSGQEGYEQYF
CDR3nt: TGTGCCAGTTCCGGACAGGAAGGCTACGAGCAGTACTTC
j_gene: TRBJ2-7
d_gene: TRBD1
abundance: few
v_gene: TRBV19

CDR3aa: CASSLEGDRHQPQHF
CDR3nt: TGTGCCAGCAGCTTAGAAGGGGACAGGCATCAGCCCCAGCATTTT
j_gene: TRBJ1-5
d_gene: TRBD1
abundance: NA
v_gene: TRBV11-2

CDR3aa: CASRGPGEVSSQHF
CDR3nt: TGTGCCAGCAGGGGGCCCGGGGAGGTTAGTTCCCAGCATTTT
j_gene: TRBJ1-5
d_gene: NA
abundance: many
v_gene: TRBV6-1

CDR3aa: CSVTRETQYF
CDR3nt: TGCAGCGTTACTAGGGAGACCCAGTACTTC
j_gene: TRBJ2-5
d_gene: NA
abundance: once
v_gene: TRBV29-1

CDR3aa: CASSREGYYEQYF
CDR3nt: TGTGCCAGCAGTCGGGAGGGTTACTACGAGCAGTACTTC
j_gene: TRBJ2-7
d_gene: TRBD2
abundance: NA
v_gene: TRBV6-1

CDR3aa: CTSSQEPRTAPSTDTQYF
CDR3nt: TGCACCAGCAGCCAAGAACCCCGGACAGCTCCTAGCACAGATACGCAGTATTTT
j_gene: TRBJ2-3
d_gene: NA
abundance: NA
v_gene: TRBV1

CDR3aa: CASSPRLAGVNSGETQYF
CDR3nt: TGTGCCAGCAGCCCTAGACTAGCGGGGGTTAACTCGGGGGAGACCCAGTACTTC
j_gene: TRBJ2-5
d_gene: TRBD2
abundance: NA
v_gene: TRBV7-2

CDR3aa: CASSSGQVNEKLFF
CDR3nt: TGCGCCAGCAGCTCGGGACAAGTTAATGAAAAACTGTTTTTT
j_gene: TRBJ1-4
d_gene: NA
abundance: NA
v_gene: TRBV5-1

CDR3aa: CAWRIGGGIQYF
CDR3nt: TGTGCCTGGAGAATTGGGGGAGGCATTCAGTACTTC
j_gene: TRBJ2-4
d_gene: NA
abundance: NA
v_gene: TRBV30

CDR3aa: CASSVEQGGETQYF
CDR3nt: TGTGCCAGCAGCGTAGAACAGGGTGGAGAGACCCAGTACTTC
j_gene: TRBJ2-5
d_gene: NA
abundance: NA
v_gene: TRBV9

CDR3aa: CASSEGQGWNTIYF
CDR3nt: TGTGCCAGCAGCGAGGGACAGGGGTGGAACACCATATATTTT
j_gene: TRBJ1-3
d_gene: TRBD1
abundance: NA
v_gene: TRBV7-9

CDR3aa: CASSLGQGWDQPQHF
CDR3nt: TGTGCCAGCAGCTTGGGGCAGGGTTGGGATCAGCCCCAGCATTTT
j_gene: TRBJ1-5
d_gene: NA
abundance: NA
v_gene: TRBV5-8

CDR3aa: CASSPVAGDEQYF
CDR3nt: TGTGCCAGCAGTCCGGTAGCGGGAGACGAGCAGTACTTC
j_gene: TRBJ2-7
d_gene: TRBD2
abundance: NA
v_gene: TRBV28

CDR3aa: CAISESDGTSGYEQYF
CDR3nt: TGTGCCATCAGTGAGTCCGACGGGACTAGCGGCTACGAGCAGTACTTC
j_gene: TRBJ2-7
d_gene: TRBD2
abundance: NA
v_gene: TRBV10-3

CDR3aa: CASSLSARNTEAFF
CDR3nt: TGTGCCAGCAGCTTAAGTGCCAGGAACACTGAAGCTTTCTTT
j_gene: TRBJ1-1
d_gene: NA
abundance: NA
v_gene: TRBV7-3

CDR3aa: CASSSGLGETQYF
CDR3nt: TGTGCCAGCAGCTCCGGACTTGGAGAGACCCAGTACTTC
j_gene: TRBJ2-5
d_gene: NA
abundance: once
v_gene: TRBV7-8

CDR3aa: CASSVSGSVTDTQYF
CDR3nt: TGCGCCAGCAGCGTAAGCGGGAGTGTCACAGATACGCAGTATTTT
j_gene: TRBJ2-3
d_gene: TRBD2
abundance: NA
v_gene: TRBV4-3

CDR3aa: CASSGSPGTASYEQYF
CDR3nt: TGTGCCAGCAGTGGGAGCCCAGGGACAGCCTCCTACGAGCAGTACTTC
j_gene: TRBJ2-7
d_gene: TRBD1
abundance: NA
v_gene: TRBV2

CDR3aa: CASTFLTRLASYEQYF
CDR3nt: TGCGCCAGCACCTTCCTAACACGGTTAGCGAGCTACGAGCAGTACTTC
j_gene: TRBJ2-7
d_gene: NA
abundance: NA
v_gene: TRBV4-1

CDR3aa: CASRTSGSSYEQYF
CDR3nt: TGTGCCAGTAGGACTAGCGGGAGCTCCTACGAGCAGTACTTC
j_gene: TRBJ2-7
d_gene: TRBD2
abundance: NA
v_gene: TRBV28

CDR3aa: CASSPGLDYEQYF
CDR3nt: TGTGCCAGCTCACCGGGACTAGACTACGAGCAGTACTTC
j_gene: TRBJ2-7
d_gene: TRBD2
abundance: NA
v_gene: TRBV18

CDR3aa: CASSQGNLDTGELFF
CDR3nt: TGTGCCAGCAGCCAGGGAAACTTGGACACCGGGGAGCTGTTTTTT
j_gene: TRBJ2-2
d_gene: NA
abundance: NA
v_gene: TRBV7-6

CDR3aa: CADLAGDHYEQYF
CDR3nt: TGTGCCGACCTAGCGGGGGACCACTACGAGCAGTACTTC
j_gene: TRBJ2-7
d_gene: TRBD2
abundance: few
v_gene: TRBV30